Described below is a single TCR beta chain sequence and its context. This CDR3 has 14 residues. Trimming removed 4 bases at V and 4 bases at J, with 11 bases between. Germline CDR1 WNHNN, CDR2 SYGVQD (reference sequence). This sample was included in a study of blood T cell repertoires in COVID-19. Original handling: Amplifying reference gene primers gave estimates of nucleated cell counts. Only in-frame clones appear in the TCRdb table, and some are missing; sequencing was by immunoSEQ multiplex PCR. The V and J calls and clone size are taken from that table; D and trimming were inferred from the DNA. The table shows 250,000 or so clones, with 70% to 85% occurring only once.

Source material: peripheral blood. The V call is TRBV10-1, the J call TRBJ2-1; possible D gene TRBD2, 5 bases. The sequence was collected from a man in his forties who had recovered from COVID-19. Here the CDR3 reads CASSGTSEYNEQFF. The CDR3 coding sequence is TGCGCCAGCAGTGGGACTTCGGAATACAATGAGCAGTTCTTC.